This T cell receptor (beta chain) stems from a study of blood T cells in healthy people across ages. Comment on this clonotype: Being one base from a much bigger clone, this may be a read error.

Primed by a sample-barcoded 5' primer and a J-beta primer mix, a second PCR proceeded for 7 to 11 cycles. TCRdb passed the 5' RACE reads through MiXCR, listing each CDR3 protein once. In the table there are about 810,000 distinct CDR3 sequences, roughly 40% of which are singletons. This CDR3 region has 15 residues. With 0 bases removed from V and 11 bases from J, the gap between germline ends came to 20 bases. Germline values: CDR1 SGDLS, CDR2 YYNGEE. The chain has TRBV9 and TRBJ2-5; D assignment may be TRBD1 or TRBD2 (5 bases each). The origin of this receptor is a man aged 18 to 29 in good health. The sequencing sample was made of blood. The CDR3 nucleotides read TGTGCCAGCAGCGTAGCGCCCGGGACCTACAATGAGCAGTACTTC. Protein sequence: CASSVAPGTYNEQYF.